The 20 T cell receptor beta chains reported below all come from one sample, sequenced in a study of T cell responses to AZD1222 COVID-19 vaccine. Libraries were prepared by immunoSEQ multiplex PCR; TCRdb keeps only in-frame clonotypes and omits some of them. The data show some 200,000 clones, about 88% seen once. Sequenced material: peripheral blood, taken 28 days after the second AZD1222 dose. The receptors were gathered from an adult who received the AZD1222 COVID-19 vaccine.

This clone has just a few counts. The chain recombines TRBV6-4 with TRBJ1-6; the match to TRBD1 covers 8 bases. Germline assignment: CDR1 MRHNA and CDR2 SNTAGT. The CDR3 covers 12 residues. The V gene end was trimmed by 6 bases and the J gene end by 8 bases; junction bases not matched to a gene: 0. CDR3 nucleotide sequence: TGTGCCAGCAGACAGGGGGATTCACCCCTCCACTTT. This codes for CASRQGDSPLHF.

The rearrangement joins TRBV19 to TRBJ2-6; unclear D gene. This CDR3 contains 15 residues. Germline V lookup: CDR1 LNHDA, CDR2 SQIVND (reference sequence). V was trimmed by 3 bases and J by 0 bases, leaving 6 bases between them. CDR3 in amino acids: CASSIGYSGANVLTF. The DNA of the CDR3 is TGTGCCAGTAGTATTGGATACTCTGGGGCCAACGTCCTGACTTTC.

The chain employs TRBV4-1 and TRBJ1-6, with TRBD1 matching over 7 bases. The length of the CDR3 is 17 residues. J gave up 9 bases and V 3 bases, and 14 bases lay outside the gene matches. Germline CDR1 reads MGHRA; CDR2 reads YSYEKL. CDR3 nucleotides: TGCGCCAGCAGCCATGGGGGAAACAGGGGAAGTAGTTCACCCCTCCACTTT. It is translated as CASSHGGNRGSSSPLHF.

The chain joins TRBV3-1 (or the pseudogene TRBV3-2) to TRBJ2-2; TRBD2 matches at 7 bases. Germline trimming cut 2 bases from V and 0 bases from J; bases unmatched to any gene: 12. The CDR3 is 19 residues long. The V gene's germline CDR1 is LGHDT and CDR2 YNNKEL (reference sequence). The CDR3 DNA follows: TGTGCCAGCAGCCAAAGCCTCAAAGCGGGACTTACGAACACCGGGGAGCTGTTTTTT. Protein product: CASSQSLKAGLTNTGELFF.

This chain joins TRBV4-3 and TRBJ1-3; perhaps TRBD1 as D (6 bases). Per germline, CDR1 LGHNA and CDR2 YSLEER. Trimming shortened V by 4 bases and J by 4 bases, and 11 bases separated the two germline ends. The CDR3 is made up of 14 amino acids. CDR3 residues: CASSRGQGGNTIYF. CDR3 bases: TGCGCCAGCAGCCGAGGGCAGGGGGGAAACACCATATATTTT.

This chain uses TRBV7-6 with TRBJ1-1; D is perhaps TRBD1 (5 bases). V was pared by 5 bases and J by 5 bases, with 21 bases between. This CDR3 spans 16 amino acids. CDR1 and CDR2 (germline): SGHVS, FNYEAQ. The CDR3 DNA is TGTGCCAGCAGCCCAATACCCGGGGCGTTAGGAACTGAAGCTTTCTTT. Encoded protein: CASSPIPGALGTEAFF.

V is TRBV28 and J is TRBJ2-2, with D tentatively TRBD1 or TRBD2 (5 bases each). Trimming cost V 7 bases and J 4 bases, with 19 bases left between them. CDR3 length equals 16 residues. From germline, CDR1 is MDHEN and CDR2 SYDVKM. As DNA, the CDR3 is TGTGCCAGCACTTCGGGGCCACGCCATCCCACCGGGGAGCTGTTTTTT. This codes for CASTSGPRHPTGELFF. Full variable domain (rest looked up from reference TRBV28 and TRBJ2-2): DVKVTQSSRYLVKRTGEKVFLECVQDMDHENMFWYRQDPGLGLRLIYFSYDVKMKEKGDIPEGYSVSREKKERFSLILESASTNQTSMYLCASTSGPRHPTGELFFGEGSRLTVL.

In this sample, this clone turned up once. The chain combines TRBV5-4 with TRBJ1-1; weak D call: TRBD1 (5 bases). Germline CDR1 reads SGHNT; CDR2 reads YYREEE (reference sequence). CDR3 size: 14 residues. The V end lost 5 bases, the J end lost 11 bases, and 22 bases lay between the germline ends. CDR3 protein: CASRPGTAERWAFF. DNA of the CDR3: TGTGCCAGCAGACCCGGGACGGCCGAACGATGGGCTTTCTTT.

Turning to this clone: One junction end disagrees with the germline gene, perhaps due to a read error. The chain combines TRBV6-1 with TRBJ2-7; the D is unclear. This CDR3 region has 12 residues. CDR1 is MNHNS, CDR2 SASEGT, per germline. Here the CDR3 reads CASREASVEQYF. The CDR3 DNA follows: TGTGCCAGCAGGGAAGCTAGTGTCGAGCAGTACTTC.

The V gene is TRBV2, the J gene TRBJ2-7; D not resolved. Germline V gene sequence: CDR1 SNHLY, CDR2 FYNNEI. V lost 3 bases and J 0 bases, leaving 9 bases between the germline ends. CDR3 length: 14 residues. As DNA, the CDR3 is TGTGCCAGCAGTGATGAGCGACGCTCCTACGAGCAGTACTTC. This codes for CASSDERRSYEQYF.

The chain links TRBV2 to TRBJ2-7; D remains ambiguous. The germline CDR1 and CDR2 sequences are SNHLY and FYNNEI. The germline V and J ends were trimmed by 8 bases and 4 bases, with 21 bases remaining between them. The CDR3 loop spans 15 amino acids. CDR3 amino acids: CASRLSQTLGYEQYF. The CDR3 region has the DNA TGTGCCAGCCGCCTGAGTCAGACCTTAGGTTACGAGCAGTACTTC.

This chain joins TRBV28 and TRBJ2-3, with 7 bases fitting TRBD1. The CDR3 contains 17 residues. Trimming cost V 4 bases and J 0 bases; bases outside gene matches: 10. CDR1 and CDR2 from the germline V gene are MDHEN and SYDVKM. The CDR3 nucleotides read TGTGCCAGCAGTTCTCCGGGACAGCCCACTAGCACAGATACGCAGTATTTT. It codes for CASSSPGQPTSTDTQYF. The full variable domain, its missing parts supplied by reference TRBV28 and TRBJ2-3, is DVKVTQSSRYLVKRTGEKVFLECVQDMDHENMFWYRQDPGLGLRLIYFSYDVKMKEKGDIPEGYSVSREKKERFSLILESASTNQTSMYLCASSSPGQPTSTDTQYFGPGTRLTVL.

The chain employs TRBV5-1 and TRBJ2-3; the D is unclear. Trimming removed 7 bases from V and 3 bases from J, with 15 bases in between. The CDR3 has 14 residues. The germline gives CDR1 SGHRS, CDR2 YFSETQ. CDR3 bases: TGCGCCAGCTCCGGGCCCCAAGGTACAGATACGCAGTATTTT. Its protein product is CASSGPQGTDTQYF.

The gene calls are TRBV27 and TRBJ2-7, with D possibly matching TRBD2 (6 bases). Germline V gene lookup returns CDR1 MNHEY and CDR2 SMNVEV (reference sequence). V was cut by 3 bases and J by 2 bases, with 8 bases left in between. The CDR3 spans 13 residues. The CDR3 loop reads CASSLTGAYEQYF. CDR3 nucleotides: TGTGCCAGCAGTTTGACGGGGGCCTACGAGCAGTACTTC.

This chain connects TRBV13 to TRBJ2-7, with D possibly TRBD1 on 7 matching bases. Germline loops: CDR1 PRHDT, CDR2 FYEKMQ (reference sequence). This CDR3 is 13 amino acids long. Trimming cost V 4 bases and J 3 bases, with 10 bases left between them. The DNA for the CDR3 is TGTGCCAGCAGCTGGCAGGGGGGCTACGAGCAGTACTTC. This encodes CASSWQGGYEQYF.

The V and J genes are TRBV19 and TRBJ2-4; possible D gene TRBD1, 6 bases. Germline V lookup: CDR1 LNHDA, CDR2 SQIVND (reference sequence). The V and J ends lost 1 base and 10 bases respectively, with 20 bases between them. CDR3 size: 16 residues. As DNA, the CDR3 is TGTGCCAGTAGTATAGGAGGGGGTTCCGGCCGGAGAATTCAGTACTTC. This codes for CASSIGGGSGRRIQYF.

The chain couples TRBV3-1 (or the pseudogene TRBV3-2) to TRBJ1-5, with D unresolved. The CDR3 totals 15 residues. Germline CDR1 is LGHDT and CDR2 is YNNKEL (reference sequence). V shed 6 bases and J shed 3 bases, with 15 bases lying between them. Here the CDR3 DNA reads TGTGCCAGCAGTCTTCGGGGAAGCGCCAATCAGCCCCAGCATTTT. Residues: CASSLRGSANQPQHF.

V is TRBV28 and J is TRBJ1-2; TRBD1 is a possible D gene (6 bases). V was cut by 7 bases and J by 2 bases, with 14 bases left in between. CDR3 size: 14 residues. Per germline, CDR1 MDHEN and CDR2 SYDVKM. The CDR3 coding sequence is TGTGCCAGCATTACAGGGATGAAAAACTATGGCTACACCTTC. It specifies CASITGMKNYGYTF.

The chain couples TRBV4-3 to TRBJ2-7; TRBD2 matches 9 bases. Germline assignment: CDR1 LGHNA and CDR2 YSLEER. J lost 4 bases, V lost 4 bases, and 8 bases had no gene match. The CDR3 length is 15 residues. CDR3 bases: TGCGCCAGCAGCCGCCTTAGCGGGAGCGGATACGAGCAGTACTTC. Its translation is CASSRLSGSGYEQYF.

The chain carries TRBV6-5 and TRBJ2-6; D remains ambiguous. The CDR3 spans 13 residues. CDR1 is MNHEY, CDR2 SVGAGI, per germline. In nucleotides, the CDR3 is TGTGCTGTCATCCCCTCTGGGGCCAACGTCCTGACTTTC. Translation: CAVIPSGANVLTF.